The clone carrying this T cell receptor (beta chain) has just a few counts. These data originate in a study of blood T cells in healthy people across ages. Study-wide background: Capture via template switching afforded approximately one barcoded beta molecule per two T cells.

Primers used in a second PCR of roughly 6 to 11 cycles were a sample-barcoded 5' primer and a J-beta primer mix. Unique molecular identifiers of 12 random nucleotides labeled each cDNA. Each CDR3 protein gets one entry after TCRdb re-called the 5' RACE reads with MiXCR. Among 450,000 to 600,000 distinct CDR3 sequences listed, approximately 26% were seen once. CDR1 SGDLS and CDR2 YYNGEE come from the germline V gene. V lost 1 base to trimming and J lost 5 bases; unmatched junction nucleotides: 4. This CDR3 has 14 amino acids. These data also formed part of another study, on T cells of mothers and their children. From that study: Each child gave approximately 2.8 million TCR beta CDR3 reads (each mother, over 8.5 million).

The receptor comes from a boy younger than 10 in good health. The sequenced sample was blood. This chain links TRBV9 with TRBJ2-5; the match to TRBD2 covers 8 bases. The CDR3 region is CASSVRGGRETQYF. Here the CDR3 DNA reads TGTGCCAGCAGCGTACGGGGGGGGCGGGAGACCCAGTACTTC.